This T cell receptor (beta chain) was identified in a study of cytomegalovirus exposure and HLA in healthy donors (dated by TCRdb to the late 2010s). Study-level background: In an earlier analysis of some 610 of the donors, around 290 Gb of sequence data and 100 million or so unique TCR beta sequences from some 170 million T cells were reported. Across around 400 genotyped donors of the cohort, an average of approximately 240,000 unique TCR beta nucleotide sequences per donor were sequenced, and approximately 17% of those sequences were non-productive. Every discovery cohort repertoire had been produced on one sequencing platform. Class I and class II HLA loci were covered by the typing at four-digit resolution. Among the roughly 370 genotyped donors, approximately 76% belonged to the genetic ancestry cluster associated with self-reported Caucasian donors. Because of strong linkage in the cohort, five DR-DQ haplotypes were treated as single units for association and clustering. The study combined high-throughput TCR immunosequencing, statistical association of individual TCRs with disease status, and machine learning to predict cytomegalovirus infection status. In the later analysis, no new phenotypic data were used to find candidate immune exposures; instead, reliance was placed on TCR beta sequences and their occurrence across donors. The number of typed donors differed by locus: about 620-640 for A, B, C, DRB1 and DQB1; 500 to 550 for DQA1; fewer than 610 for DPA1; and 400 to 480 for DPB1. An earlier analysis of 450 to 750 of the donors used high-throughput TCR beta sequencing to judge whether each TCR beta V gene segment behaved as functional or pseudogenic. A later genetic analysis used genome-wide SNP genotypes for about 55% of the 666 donors, treating that subset as a discovery cohort. Along with the approximately 620-subject first cohort, a separate validation cohort of around 110 different subjects was used. In a later analysis, previously published TCR beta repertoires from about 640 donors were re-analyzed and high-resolution HLA genotyping was added so that TCR occurrence patterns could be studied. The study was designed to test whether signatures of past pathogen exposure could be identified by cataloging public T cell receptors. Alongside the repertoire data, information on donor age, sex, ethnicity and CMV serostatus was compiled. Using immunosequencing, the study profiled T cell repertoires from 550 to 750 subjects and related those repertoires to cytomegalovirus serostatus. An early release covering some 640 HLA-typed donors comprised approximately 290 gigabases of sequencing data and approximately 80 million unique TCR sequences.

The library was prepared using the immunoSEQ multiplex PCR assay. The multiplex PCR relied on a mix of 60 forward primers for TCR Vbeta segments and 13 reverse primers for TCR Jbeta segments. The CDR3 region of rearranged TCR beta genes was amplified from genomic DNA by a multiplex PCR assay. The amplified TCR beta libraries were sequenced on the Illumina HiSeq System as 87-base-pair reads. As for the original processing: Across the 700 or so repertoires, a later analysis counted tens of millions of unique TCR beta chains, 9.5 million to 12 million of which were shared by at least two donors. A nearest-neighbor algorithm error-corrected the raw reads and collapsed the reads into unique sequences, merging closely related sequences to remove PCR and sequencing errors. Alignment of CDR3 sequences to IMGT reference sequences was used to assign V, D and J gene segments. For a sequence to be retained, a match of at least six nucleotides to both a V gene segment and a J gene segment was required. A rearrangement counted as productive if the CDR3 had no stop codons and remained in frame with V and J, and every other rearrangement counted as non-productive. CDR3 was defined by IMGT convention, running from the second conserved V-encoded cysteine to the conserved J-encoded phenylalanine. In an earlier analysis of more than 550 of the donors, sequences lacking an unambiguous match to a single V gene segment were excluded. An earlier analysis of fewer than 750 of the donors called V segments functional above 56.7% productive rearrangements and segregating when the between-donor standard deviation exceeded 5%. A statistical classification framework was built to diagnose cytomegalovirus status from the catalog of TCR beta chain sequences. V and J gene assignment, in a later analysis, came from comparing TCR nucleotide sequences with IMGT/GENE-DB human TR gene sequences. Using the TCRdist pipeline, a later analysis assigned CDR3 sequences along with most-parsimonious VDJ recombination scenarios. A later analysis defined each TCR beta chain by its CDR3 amino acid sequence plus V-gene family, and excluded reads lacking a unique V-gene family. As a way to deal with suspected cross-contamination and a sequencing artifact, a later analysis dropped over 550 nucleotide sequences that were highly shared and had low generation probability. For each public chain, a later analysis derived a clonal expansion index from normalized ranks of inferred template counts within each repertoire. In a later analysis, generation probabilities were computed using a VDJ recombination model fitted to out-of-frame rearrangements, and the results were checked against IGoR. A later analysis scored TCR-TCR, TCR-HLA and TCR-CMV co-occurrence with hypergeometric tests, applying a repertoire-size bias correction to TCR pairs. A later analysis estimated false discovery rates by permuting HLA or CMV assignments 20 times. In a later analysis, co-occurring TCRs were grouped with DBSCAN, and TCRdist sequence similarity was added when clustering was performed within HLA-allele-positive subsets. For co-occurrence clustering, repertoires with fewer than 30,000 or more than 120,000 public chains were excluded, along with four to six repertoires with anomalous nucleotide sharing. The source is immuneACCESS, and TCRdb retained only in-frame sequences with V and J called. Part of the clones is not carried over; for the studies checked, unresolved V genes explain less than half of this, and the remainder is unexplained. From that table come the V and J calls and clone size; the DNA was used to work out D and trimming. This sample comprises 150,000 to 200,000 clones, around 62% of them detected only once. The ten largest clones take up less than 3% of the sample.

V and J are trimmed by 2 bases and 7 bases, and the gene matches miss 2 bases of the junction. The germline V gene gives CDR1 as LGHNA and CDR2 as YNFKEQ. Inclusive of the bounding cysteine and phenylalanine, the CDR3 is 15 residues long. The entry retains the CDR3 DNA only, 45 bases that are in frame from base 1. Remarks on this clone: The clone's antigen remains unknown. Base qualities are not provided; no much larger clone lies one nucleotide away.

Findings and caveats that apply to the study as a whole: A cluster of highly shared sequence variants was judged likely to be a technical artifact of the sequencing pipeline. According to a later analysis, most CMV-associated TCR beta chains appeared to be HLA-restricted, and the HLA associations seemed to be driven largely by CMV exposure. Most TCR sequences were observed very rarely across donors, whereas some public TCRs were present in many individuals. A later analysis found that TCR association rates varied across HLA loci, with DRB1 alleles showing the most associated TCRs and HLA-C alleles the fewest. A total of fewer than 200 TCR beta chains were listed by the study as associated with cytomegalovirus. According to a later genetic analysis, donors in an Asian-associated ancestry cluster had fewer N-insertions in productive TCRs than the approximately 700-donor mean. Immune exposure information for the cohort was limited to CMV serostatus. A few of the identified cytomegalovirus-associated TCR beta chains were confirmed in vitro to be specific for cytomegalovirus antigens. Some IMGT-functional V segments, including TRBV6-2 and TRBV6-3, could not be distinguished by the 87-base-pair reads and were therefore excluded. Because counts were too low, some 17 rarely observed V segments, including chromosome 9 orphons, were excluded from the earlier analysis of several hundred of the donors. The classifier was reported to diagnose cytomegalovirus status with high specificity and sensitivity in both the original and validation cohorts. In a later analysis, HLA-associated TCR beta chains were found to be more clonally expanded and to have lower generation probabilities than equally common non-associated chains. Several of the top co-occurrence clusters appeared to be linked to parvovirus B19, influenza, CMV and Epstein-Barr virus, according to a later analysis. A further reported finding was that TCR beta sequences accurately predicted the HLA-A and HLA-B alleles for most subjects in the first cohort. The authors suggested that the approach could potentially be extended to other disease states and immunological phenotypes. In an earlier analysis of about 600 of the donors, most TCR beta V segments appeared in productive rearrangements about 87% or about 30% of the time, broadly matching IMGT annotations. Sequencing depth was assumed to be roughly uniform across donors in the presence/absence analyses, though that assumption may not hold. The cohort was sequenced for TCR beta chains only, and without alpha or paired-chain data the features that could be detected were limited. Correlated functional status among segregating V segments might be attributable to linkage disequilibrium, but an unknown experimental factor could not be ruled out. When HLA alleles, especially DR and DQ, strongly co-occurred, TCR associations were difficult to assign to individual alleles. In a later analysis, some 17,000 TCR beta sequences were associated with specific HLA alleles at a false discovery rate of 0.05. Because HLA typing was unavailable for some donors at each locus, only the typed subset was used in association tests. V-gene and J-gene trimming of TCR beta chains was associated with a missense DCLRE1C variant in a later genetic analysis, and the association was replicated in an independent cohort.

The cohort consisted of hundreds of healthy bone marrow donors. Cohort members were all nominally healthy when sampled, although unrecorded immune exposures were likely present. The donor tested CMV seronegative, placing the donor among the 350 or so seronegative members of the cohort. Each donor provided a peripheral blood sample, and peripheral blood mononuclear cells were used for TCR beta sequencing. Genomic DNA was extracted from the blood cell samples with the Qiagen DNeasy Blood Extraction Kit. The chain is made from TRBV4-2 and TRBJ2-1; TRBD2 lines up with 13 middle nucleotides. The source material was PBMCs. The sequence was collected from a man aged 40-49 years in good health and CMV-seronegative. The CDR3 amino acid sequence is: CASSQRTSGSNEQFF. Here is the DNA: TGTGCCAGCAGCCAACGGACTAGCGGGAGTAATGAGCAGTTCTTC.